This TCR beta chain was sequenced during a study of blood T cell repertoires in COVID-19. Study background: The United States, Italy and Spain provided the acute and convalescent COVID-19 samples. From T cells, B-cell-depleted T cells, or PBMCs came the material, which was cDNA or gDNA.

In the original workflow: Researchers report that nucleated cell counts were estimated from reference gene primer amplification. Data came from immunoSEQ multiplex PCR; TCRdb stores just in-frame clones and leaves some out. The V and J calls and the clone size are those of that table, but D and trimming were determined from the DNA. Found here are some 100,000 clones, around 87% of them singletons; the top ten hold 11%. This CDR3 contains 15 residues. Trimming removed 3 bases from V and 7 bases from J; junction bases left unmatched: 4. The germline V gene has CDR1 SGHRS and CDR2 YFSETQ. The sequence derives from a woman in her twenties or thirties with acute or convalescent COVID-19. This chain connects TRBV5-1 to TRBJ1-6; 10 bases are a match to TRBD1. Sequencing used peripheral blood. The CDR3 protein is CASSSTGGLNSPLHF. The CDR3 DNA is TGCGCCAGCAGCTCGACAGGGGGCTTGAATTCACCCCTCCACTTT.